This is a list of T cell receptor beta chains from one sample in a study of cytomegalovirus exposure and HLA in healthy donors. The table came from immunoSEQ multiplex PCR; TCRdb's copy has only in-frame clones and leaves some out. Of more than 250,000 clones listed, 80% to 90% are singletons. The sample was PBMCs. These receptors all come from a woman under 30 in good health and CMV-seronegative. Both conserved end residues are part of each CDR3. A D gene is named only where the DNA matches it firmly. The listing skips clone size in some rows; elsewhere it reads once, few, many or a size class.

abundance	v_gene	j_gene	d_gene	CDR3aa	CDR3nt
-	TRBV19	TRBJ1-2	-	CASSRSQGLYGYTF	TGTGCCAGTAGCCGCTCCCAGGGTCTCTATGGCTACACCTTC
-	TRBV18	TRBJ1-1	TRBD1	CASSRDSKNTEAFF	TGTGCCAGCTCACGGGACAGTAAGAACACTGAAGCTTTCTTT
few	TRBV7-2	TRBJ2-1	TRBD2	CASSLEASGRLGEQFF	TGTGCCAGCAGCTTAGAGGCTAGCGGGAGATTGGGTGAGCAGTTCTTC
-	TRBV7-3	TRBJ2-1	TRBD2	CASSLSGSDEQFF	TGTGCCAGCAGCTTAAGCGGGAGCGATGAGCAGTTCTTC
once	TRBV7-9	TRBJ1-1	TRBD1	CASSPDRGWDTEAFF	TGTGCCAGCAGCCCGGACAGGGGATGGGACACTGAAGCTTTCTTT
-	TRBV5-1	TRBJ2-7	TRBD2	CASSLDGLAGSYEQYF	TGCGCCAGCAGCTTGGATGGACTAGCGGGGTCCTACGAGCAGTACTTC
-	TRBV7-8	TRBJ2-5	TRBD1	CASSRGTGAKETQYF	TGTGCCAGCAGCAGGGGGACAGGGGCCAAAGAGACCCAGTACTTC
-	TRBV11-1	TRBJ1-1	-	CASRPRREGTEAFF	TGTGCCAGCAGGCCACGCAGGGAGGGGACTGAAGCTTTCTTT
-	TRBV20-1	TRBJ1-5	-	CSASRAGPQHF	TGCAGTGCTAGTCGGGCGGGGCCCCAGCATTTT
-	TRBV11-2	TRBJ1-4	TRBD1	CASSLGQGYEKLFF	TGTGCCAGCAGCTTGGGACAGGGCTATGAAAAACTGTTTTTT
-	TRBV4-1	TRBJ2-1	TRBD2	CASSQDRASGRIGDNEQFF	TGCGCCAGCAGCCAAGATCGGGCGAGCGGGAGAATAGGGGACAATGAGCAGTTCTTC
-	TRBV2	TRBJ2-2	TRBD2	CACRTSGSPGELFF	TGTGCCTGCAGGACTAGCGGGAGTCCCGGGGAGCTGTTTTTT
-	TRBV30	TRBJ2-2	-	CAWSVPLSGELFF	TGTGCCTGGAGTGTACCACTGAGCGGGGAGCTGTTTTTT
-	TRBV5-8	TRBJ2-7	TRBD2	CASSLAQREGWTYEQYF	TGTGCCAGCAGCTTGGCCCAGCGGGAGGGCTGGACCTACGAGCAGTACTTC
-	TRBV7-9	TRBJ2-7	TRBD1	CASSLAGTGGYEQYF	TGTGCCAGCAGCTTAGCCGGGACAGGTGGCTACGAGCAGTACTTC
few	TRBV18	TRBJ2-7	-	CASSPNSYEQYF	TGTGCCAGCTCGCCTAACAGCTACGAGCAGTACTTC
-	TRBV10-2	TRBJ2-7	-	CASSAGLDEQYF	TGCGCCAGCAGTGCAGGTCTCGACGAGCAGTACTTC
-	TRBV27	TRBJ2-2	-	CASSLQGITNTGELFF	TGTGCCAGCAGTTTACAGGGGATTACGAACACCGGGGAGCTGTTTTTT
once	TRBV27	TRBJ1-1	TRBD1	CASSPRQGAWDTEAFF	TGTGCCAGCAGTCCGCGACAGGGGGCGTGGGACACTGAAGCTTTCTTT
-	TRBV5-6	TRBJ1-1	TRBD1	CASSLGQGAGNTEAFF	TGTGCCAGCAGCCTGGGACAGGGGGCTGGTAACACTGAAGCTTTCTTT
-	TRBV9	TRBJ1-5	TRBD1	CASSAGQGSEQPQHF	TGTGCCAGCAGCGCCGGACAGGGGTCAGAACAGCCCCAGCATTTT
-	TRBV7-3	TRBJ2-6	TRBD1	CASSPKGGTGIRSGANVLTF	TGTGCCAGCAGCCCCAAGGGCGGGACAGGTATCCGCTCTGGGGCCAACGTCCTGACTTTC
once	TRBV4-1	TRBJ1-2	-	CASSQDWTATNYGYTF	TGCGCCAGCAGCCAAGACTGGACAGCAACTAACTATGGCTACACCTTC
-	TRBV7-2	TRBJ2-1	TRBD2	CASSLASSGNYNEQFF	TGTGCCAGCAGCTTAGCCTCTAGCGGGAACTACAATGAGCAGTTCTTC
once	TRBV6-1	TRBJ2-7	-	CASSEGDSSYEQYF	TGTGCCAGCAGTGAAGGTGATAGCTCCTACGAGCAGTACTTC
-	TRBV10-3	TRBJ2-7	TRBD2	CAISEYTSGRGIEQYF	TGTGCCATCAGTGAGTACACTAGCGGGAGGGGGATCGAGCAGTACTTC